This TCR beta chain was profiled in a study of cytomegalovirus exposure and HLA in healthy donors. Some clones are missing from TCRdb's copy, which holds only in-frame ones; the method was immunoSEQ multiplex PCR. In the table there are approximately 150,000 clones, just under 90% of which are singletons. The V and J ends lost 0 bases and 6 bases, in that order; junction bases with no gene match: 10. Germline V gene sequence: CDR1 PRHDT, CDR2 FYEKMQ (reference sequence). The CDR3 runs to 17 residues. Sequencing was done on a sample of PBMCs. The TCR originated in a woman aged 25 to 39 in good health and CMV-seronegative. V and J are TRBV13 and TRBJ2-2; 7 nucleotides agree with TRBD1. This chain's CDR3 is CASSLGGGARLPGELFF. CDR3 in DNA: TGTGCCAGCAGCTTAGGAGGGGGCGCCCGGCTCCCCGGGGAGCTGTTTTTT.